This T cell receptor beta chain was captured in a study of blood T cell repertoires in COVID-19. Study as a whole: The study drew acute and convalescent COVID-19 samples from the United States, Italy and Spain.

Trimming cost V 1 base and J 1 base; bases outside gene matches: 9. This CDR3 has 18 residues. CDR1 and CDR2 (germline): LGHNA, YNFKEQ. Methods used by the authors: For nucleated cells, counts were estimated from reference gene primer amplification. Sequencing used immunoSEQ multiplex PCR; TCRdb keeps in-frame clones, though not all of them. V, J and clone size reflect that table, while D and trimming were determined from the DNA. The repertoire holds approximately 160,000 clones, with approximately 93% as singletons. The chain carries TRBV4-2 and TRBJ2-3, with 9 bases lining up with TRBD2. The sequence was obtained from a woman aged 55 to 70 with COVID-19, enrolled during active disease. The sample taken for sequencing was peripheral blood. CDR3: CASSQGLAGASRTDTQYF. In nucleotides, the CDR3 is TGTGCCAGCAGCCAAGGGTTAGCGGGGGCGTCCCGCACAGATACGCAGTATTTT.